A selection of T cell receptor beta chains follows, all from one sample in a study of blood T cell repertoires in COVID-19. TCRdb's copy holds only in-frame clones and misses some; the assay was immunoSEQ multiplex PCR. There are around 110,000 clones in the sample; about three quarters occur only once, and around 6.2% lies in the top ten. The sample consisted of peripheral blood. Receptor source: a man older than 75 with COVID-19, enrolled during active disease. Each CDR3 is given with its conserved first and last residue. Each record gives: J gene, V gene, D gene, CDR3 protein. A D gene is named only where the DNA matches it firmly.

>TRBJ2-2|TRBV5-1|-
CASSRLTSPNTGELFF
>TRBJ2-3|TRBV7-9|TRBD2
CASSSYTGGRTDTQYF
>TRBJ2-2|TRBV5-4|-
CASTLGPGELFF
>TRBJ1-6|TRBV28|-
CASSFWTEYNSPLHF
>TRBJ2-2|TRBV5-1|TRBD2
CASSLVAGGPNTGELFF
>TRBJ1-1|TRBV30|-
CAWRRPGRENTEAFF
>TRBJ2-2|TRBV10-2|TRBD1
CASAPRGSTGELFF
>TRBJ1-2|TRBV12-2|-
CASRSRRTGGGYTF
>TRBJ2-7|TRBV24-1|TRBD1
CATSDSAGTGKHEQYF
>TRBJ2-7|TRBV11-3|TRBD1
CASGPGQGVHEQYF
>TRBJ1-6|TRBV15|TRBD1
CATSRETGESPLHF